These 7 T cell receptor beta chains originate from one sample sequenced in a study of T-cell reconstitution after alpha-beta-depleted transplantation in children. Unique molecular identifiers tagged the TCRbeta library. MiXCR was run by TCRdb on the PCR reads, yielding one entry per CDR3 protein. The data contain 200,000 to 250,000 distinct CDR3 sequences, approximately 10% of them singletons. This specimen consisted of PBMCs, obtained before TCRalphabeta/CD19-depleted stem cell transplant. The receptors originated from a child under two years old with acute myeloid leukemia, due to receive a stem cell transplant.

The chain employs TRBV19 and TRBJ1-1, with D possibly TRBD1 on 6 matching bases. Germline V gene data show CDR1 as LNHDA and CDR2 as SQIVND (reference sequence). V lost 1 base to trimming and J lost 4 bases, with 10 bases between them. The CDR3 is 14 amino acids. The CDR3, as DNA: TGTGCCAGTAGTATAGGAGGGGGGAGCACTGAAGCTTTCTTT. This encodes CASSIGGGSTEAFF. The whole variable domain, remainder taken from reference TRBV19 and TRBJ1-1, is DGGITQSPKYLFRKEGQNVTLSCEQNLNHDAMYWYRQDPGQGLRLIYYSQIVNDFQKGDIAEGYSVSREKKESFPLTVTSAQKNPTAFYLCASSIGGGSTEAFFGQGTRLTVV.

This clonotype was recorded at least ten times. The chain recombines TRBV30 with TRBJ2-2, with D maybe TRBD1 (6 bases). The CDR3 has 15 residues. V lost 2 bases to trimming and J lost 6 bases, with 16 bases between them. Germline CDR1 is GTSNPN and CDR2 is SVGIG (reference sequence). The CDR3 is CAWSIYRDGSGELFF. The CDR3 bases are TGTGCCTGGAGTATTTACAGGGACGGCTCCGGGGAGCTGTTTTTT.

This clonotype was seen many times. This chain connects TRBV5-4 to TRBJ2-1, with D possibly matching TRBD2 (6 bases). CDR1 and CDR2 from the germline V gene are SGHNT and YYREEE (reference sequence). Trimming left V 0 bases short and J 6 bases short, with 10 bases between. This CDR3 is built from 14 residues. CDR3 loop: CASSLVLGGNEQFF. The CDR3 bases are TGTGCCAGCAGCTTGGTGTTGGGGGGCAATGAGCAGTTCTTC.

This clonotype was recorded at least ten times. The genes are TRBV12-3 or TRBV12-4 and TRBJ1-1; D is uncertain. The CDR3 totals 14 residues. V was cut by 1 base and J by 4 bases, with 10 bases left in between. In DNA form, the CDR3 reads TGTGCCAGCAGTTTAGTAATGGGGTCCACTGAAGCTTTCTTT. Translated, it gives CASSLVMGSTEAFF.

This clonotype was found many times. The chain recombines TRBV3-1 with TRBJ1-1; TRBD1 agrees at 9 bases. Germline loops: CDR1 LGHDT, CDR2 YNNKEL (reference sequence). CDR3 length equals 19 residues. With V trimmed by 0 bases and J by 6 bases, 17 bases remained unmatched. CDR3 loop: CASSQEGFRFSGQGPEAFF. Here the CDR3 DNA reads TGTGCCAGCAGCCAAGAGGGGTTCCGCTTCTCGGGACAGGGACCTGAAGCTTTCTTT.

This clonotype was seen at least ten times. CDR3 sequence (DNA): TGCAGTGCTAGTCAACTCGGGAGTGGGACAGATACGCAGTATTTT. Residues: CSASQLGSGTDTQYF. The chain links TRBV20-1 to TRBJ2-3; the D gene is possibly TRBD2 (6 bases). The CDR3 covers 15 residues. Germline V gene lookup returns CDR1 DFQATT and CDR2 SNEGSKA (reference sequence). V shed 3 bases and J shed 3 bases, with 16 bases lying between them.

At least ten counts were recorded for this clonotype. V is TRBV6-1 and J is TRBJ1-6, with 7 nucleotides matching TRBD1. The CDR3 loop spans 16 amino acids. The V gene end was trimmed by 4 bases and the J gene end by 10 bases; junction bases not matched to a gene: 13. In germline, CDR1 is MNHNS, CDR2 SASEGT. The CDR3 DNA reads TGTGCCAGCAGTGTGATCCCCGGGACAGTTAACTCACCCCTCCACTTT. Translated, it gives CASSVIPGTVNSPLHF.